The next 4 T cell receptor beta chains were all read from a single sample in a study of monozygotic twins with inflammatory bowel disease. TCRdb reprocessed the 5' RACE reads and keeps a single row for each CDR3 protein, giving no DNA. The clone table shows some 440,000 distinct CDR3 sequences, with the ten largest holding 2% to 2.5%. The sequenced material came from blood. The receptors originated from a human donor with ulcerative colitis or Crohn's disease, or a healthy co-twin of an affected twin (not recorded which).

The chain carries TRBV19 and TRBJ1-2; TCRdb calls TRBD1, which cannot be checked without DNA. This CDR3 comprises 14 residues. CDR1 is LNHDA, CDR2 SQIVND, per germline (reference sequence). The CDR3 reads CASSMGDRIYGYTF.

J is TRBJ2-4 and V is TRBV27; lacking DNA, the TRBD1 call made by TCRdb goes unchecked. The V gene's germline CDR1 is MNHEY and CDR2 SMNVEV (reference sequence). The CDR3 length is 14 residues. The CDR3 is CASSSAIQGNIQYF.

The chain links TRBV7-9 to TRBJ2-7; the TCRdb D gene call, TRBD1, has no DNA to confirm it. Germline V lookup: CDR1 SEHNR, CDR2 FQNEAQ (reference sequence). The CDR3 extends over 15 amino acids. This CDR3 is CASSSNRGTTYEQYF.

This chain uses TRBV19 with TRBJ1-1. Looked up from germline, CDR1 is LNHDA and CDR2 is SQIVND (reference sequence). This CDR3 has 13 amino acids. The chain's CDR3 is CASSSSLNTEAFF.